The source of this TCR beta chain is a study of blood T cell repertoires in COVID-19. In the authors' workflow: Reference gene primer amplification gave nucleated cell count estimates. Sequencing used immunoSEQ multiplex PCR; TCRdb keeps in-frame clones, though not all of them. Clonal size and the V and J genes are those of that table, whereas D and trimming came from the DNA. The sample has fewer than 110,000 clones, roughly 84% seen once. The CDR3 sequence is 12 residues long. CDR1 SGHRS and CDR2 YFSETQ come from the germline V gene. The V end was cut by 2 bases, the J end by 6 bases, with 7 bases between. This clone was counted once.

The clonotype comes from a human donor in a cohort sampled during active or convalescent COVID-19. The sequenced material came from peripheral blood. This rearrangement joins TRBV5-1 to TRBJ2-3; D might be TRBD1 (5 bases). The CDR3 protein is CASSFNRDTQYF. The CDR3 nucleotides read TGCGCCAGCAGCTTCAACAGGGATACGCAGTATTTT.